This T cell receptor beta chain is from a study of Tregs in tolerant kidney transplant recipients. The CDR3 has 13 amino acids. Trimming cost V 5 bases and J 7 bases, with 12 bases left between them. Germline assignment: CDR1 SGHVS and CDR2 FNYEAQ. Regarding this clone: Read coverage stops 3 residues before the CDR3 terminus; the germline J gene supplies the remainder.

Sequencing was performed with immunoSEQ multiplex PCR; in TCRdb, only in-frame clones are kept and a portion is missing. This table lists about 30,000 clones. Sequenced here: CD8+ T cells from blood, sampled before the transplant. The rearrangement links TRBV7-6 to TRBJ1-5; D gene unclear. The source is a human donor who received a combined kidney and bone marrow transplant. The CDR3 DNA, read in part, is TGTGCCAGCAGCCCCTCACGAGGGCAGCCC. It codes for CASSPSRGQP. The CDR3, in full, reads CASSPSRGQPQHF.